The 27 T cell receptor beta chains below were found in one sample sequenced in a study of cytomegalovirus exposure and HLA in healthy donors. Vbeta (60) and Jbeta (13) primers were used in the PCR. Sequencing was performed with immunoSEQ multiplex PCR; in TCRdb, only in-frame clones are kept and a portion is missing. The sample has around 92,000 clones, about four fifths seen once. The material sequenced was PBMCs. The receptors were gathered from a female donor in good health and CMV-seropositive.

The V call is TRBV30, the J call TRBJ1-2, with D possibly TRBD1 on 5 matching bases. The V gene's germline CDR1 is GTSNPN and CDR2 SVGIG (reference sequence). The ends were cut back, 0 bases at V and 5 bases at J, with 10 bases in the middle. The CDR3 sequence is 13 residues long. CDR3 region: CAWSVGAPYGYTF. The DNA for the CDR3 is TGTGCCTGGAGTGTAGGGGCCCCGTATGGCTACACCTTC.

The CDR3 DNA sequence: TGTGCCAGCAGACACAGCGGGAAAACCTACGAGCAGTACTTC. Its protein is CASRHSGKTYEQYF. The chain combines TRBV13 with TRBJ2-7; 7 bases agree with TRBD2. The V and J ends lost 6 bases and 2 bases, in that order; junction bases with no gene match: 7. CDR3 length equals 14 residues. The germline CDR1 and CDR2 sequences are PRHDT and FYEKMQ (reference sequence).

The V gene is TRBV30, the J gene TRBJ2-7; 7 bases fit TRBD2. CDR1 is GTSNPN and CDR2 is SVGIG in the germline V gene (reference sequence). Losses at the gene ends were 1 base for V and 4 bases for J; bases not matched to a gene: 1. The CDR3 length is 12 residues. CDR3 loop: CAWSASGYEQYF. CDR3 bases: TGTGCCTGGAGTGCTAGCGGTTACGAGCAGTACTTC.

CDR3 region: CAVPWTGHPDTQYF. In nucleotides, the CDR3 is TGTGCCGTGCCTTGGACGGGACACCCAGATACGCAGTATTTT. J is TRBJ2-3 and V is TRBV30, with D possibly matching TRBD1 (6 bases). Germline loops: CDR1 GTSNPN, CDR2 SVGIG (reference sequence). This CDR3 has 14 residues. V was shortened by 8 bases and J by 4 bases, with 19 bases between the two germline ends.

The chain recombines TRBV21-1 with TRBJ2-7; the table's D call, TRBD1, has no DNA check behind it. TRBV21-1 counts as a pseudogene. This CDR3 is built from 16 residues. In DNA, the CDR3 is TGTGCCAGCAGCAAAAGCCTCTGGACAGCATCCTACGAGCAGTACTTC. This encodes CASSKSLWTASYEQYF.

V and J are TRBV5-1 and TRBJ2-7, with 7 positions matching TRBD1. CDR3 length: 16 amino acids. The germline V gene has CDR1 SGHRS and CDR2 YFSETQ. Losses at the gene ends were 5 bases for V and 4 bases for J; bases not matched to a gene: 15. The CDR3 sequence: CASSARQGVVSYEQYF. The CDR3 DNA reads TGCGCCAGCAGTGCCCGACAGGGAGTAGTATCTTACGAGCAGTACTTC.

V is TRBV4-2 and J is TRBJ2-5, with TRBD2 matching over 7 bases. The ends lost 1 base at V and 5 bases at J; junction bases unmatched: 13. CDR3 size: 17 residues. The germline CDR1 and CDR2 sequences are LGHNA and YNFKEQ. The DNA for the CDR3 is TGTGCCAGCAGCCAAGGGTCAGGCGGACTAGTTTCGGAGACCCAGTACTTC. Protein: CASSQGSGGLVSETQYF.

The V gene is TRBV19, the J gene TRBJ2-5; possible D gene TRBD2, 7 bases. CDR3 length: 15 residues. Trimming stripped 9 bases from V and 5 bases from J, with 22 bases between. From germline, CDR1 is LNHDA and CDR2 SQIVND (reference sequence). CDR3 DNA sequence: TGTGCCAGCTCACCCGCCGGGGGGCAGGGGGAGACCCAGTACTTC. Translating it yields CASSPAGGQGETQYF.

Only a few counts were recorded for this clone. V gene TRBV29-1 combines with J gene TRBJ2-1, with 8 bases identical to TRBD2. V lost 3 bases, J lost 4 bases, and 11 bases stayed unmatched. The CDR3 totals 16 residues. Per the germline V gene, CDR1 is SQVTM and CDR2 is ANQGSEA. CDR3 amino acids: CSVEGMGLAGYNEQFF. CDR3 DNA: TGCAGCGTTGAGGGTATGGGGCTAGCGGGTTACAATGAGCAGTTCTTC.

J is TRBJ2-1 and V is TRBV9; 9 bases agree with TRBD2. The V and J ends lost 4 bases and 0 bases, in that order; junction bases with no gene match: 8. The CDR3 is 17 amino acids. Germline V lookup: CDR1 SGDLS, CDR2 YYNGEE. The CDR3 bases are TGTGCCAGCAGCTACTCGTTTAGCGGGAGCTCCTACAATGAGCAGTTCTTC. It is translated as CASSYSFSGSSYNEQFF. The full variable domain, rest sourced from reference TRBV9 and TRBJ2-1, is DSGVTQTPKHLITATGQRVTLRCSPRSGDLSVYWYQQSLDQGLQFLIQYYNGEERAKGNILERFSAQQFPDLHSELNLSSLELGDSALYFCASSYSFSGSSYNEQFFGPGTRLTVL.

This clone was counted a few times. The chain is built from TRBV5-6 and TRBJ1-2; 7 nucleotides agree with TRBD1. The CDR3 spans 18 residues. The germline gives CDR1 SGHDT, CDR2 YYEEEE. The trim removed 2 bases at V and 1 base at J, leaving 14 bases unmatched. The CDR3 here is CASSFPTGRFRDNYGYTF. The CDR3 DNA reads TGTGCCAGCAGCTTCCCGACAGGGAGGTTCAGGGATAACTATGGCTACACCTTC.

The chain combines TRBV5-4 with TRBJ2-2; the match to TRBD1 covers 11 bases. CDR1 and CDR2 (germline): SGHNT, YYREEE (reference sequence). The CDR3 is 17 amino acids. Trimming cost V 4 bases and J 7 bases; bases outside gene matches: 12. Here the CDR3 reads CASSPPPGQGEIGELFF. For the CDR3, the DNA is TGTGCCAGCAGCCCCCCTCCGGGACAGGGGGAAATCGGGGAGCTGTTTTTT.

The chain has TRBV4-2 and TRBJ2-1; 10 bases map to TRBD2. The V gene's germline CDR1 is LGHNA and CDR2 YNFKEQ. The trim removed 1 base at V and 2 bases at J, leaving 5 bases unmatched. CDR3 length: 17 amino acids. DNA of the CDR3: TGTGCCAGCAGCCAAGGGGAGCGGGAGGGCCCCTACAATGAGCAGTTCTTC. Translation gives CASSQGEREGPYNEQFF.

The genes are TRBV4-1 and TRBJ2-6, with a tentative D call TRBD1 (5 bases). Per germline, CDR1 MGHRA and CDR2 YSYEKL. Trimming removed 5 bases at V and 0 bases at J, with 5 bases between. This CDR3 is built from 14 residues. In DNA, the CDR3 is TGCGCCAGCAGCGACAGCTCTGGGGCCAACGTCCTGACTTTC. Encoded protein: CASSDSSGANVLTF.

V and J are TRBV10-2 and TRBJ1-5; D unresolved. Trimming removed 5 bases at V and 4 bases at J, with 15 bases between. Germline V gene lookup returns CDR1 WSHSY and CDR2 SAAADI. The CDR3 runs 15 residues. For the CDR3, the DNA is TGCGCCAGCAGTAGACATGAGGGTAGGAATCAGCCCCAGCATTTT. This codes for CASSRHEGRNQPQHF.

The chain uses TRBV10-1 and TRBJ1-5; TRBD1 aligns across 11 bases. The CDR3 has 16 residues. V shed 7 bases, J shed 0 bases, and the junction held 5 bases outside the gene matches. Germline loops: CDR1 WNHNN, CDR2 SYGVQD (reference sequence). The CDR3 region has the DNA TGCGCCAGCACAAAGGACAGGGGGCGTAGCAATCAGCCCCAGCATTTT. Its protein is CASTKDRGRSNQPQHF.

CDR3 amino acids: CASSIGGDEQYF. The CDR3 DNA follows: TGTGCCAGTAGTATCGGGGGGGACGAGCAGTACTTC. The chain couples TRBV19 to TRBJ2-7, with 8 bases aligning to TRBD2. The CDR3 is 12 amino acids. CDR1 is LNHDA, CDR2 SQIVND, per germline (reference sequence). Germline trimming cut 3 bases from V and 5 bases from J; bases unmatched to any gene: 0. The whole variable domain, remainder taken from reference TRBV19 and TRBJ2-7, is DGGITQSPKYLFRKEGQNVTLSCEQNLNHDAMYWYRQDPGQGLRLIYYSQIVNDFQKGDIAEGYSVSREKKESFPLTVTSAQKNPTAFYLCASSIGGDEQYFGPGTRLTVT.

J is TRBJ1-2 and V is TRBV30; D is undetermined. Trimming removed 2 bases from V and 8 bases from J, with 18 bases in between. The length of the CDR3 is 14 residues. The germline V gene encodes CDR1 GTSNPN and CDR2 SVGIG (reference sequence). The CDR3: CAWSPGSLGWGYTF. CDR3 sequence (DNA): TGTGCCTGGAGTCCCGGTAGTCTGGGCTGGGGCTACACCTTC. Full variable domain (rest looked up from reference TRBV30 and TRBJ1-2): SQTIHQWPATLVQPVGSPLSLECTVEGTSNPNLYWYRQAAGRGLQLLFYSVGIGQISSEVPQNLSASRPQDRQFILSSKKLLLSDSGFYLCAWSPGSLGWGYTFGSGTRLTVV.

The chain links TRBV5-8 to TRBJ1-6; 9 nucleotides line up with TRBD1. Germline lookup yields CDR1 SGHTS and CDR2 YDEGEE. The CDR3 runs to 15 residues. The trim removed 2 bases at V and 7 bases at J, leaving 4 bases unmatched. The CDR3 here is CASSFRTGENSPLHF. The CDR3 DNA reads TGTGCCAGCAGCTTTCGGACAGGGGAGAATTCACCCCTCCACTTT.

The chain employs TRBV5-3 and TRBJ2-7; 8 nucleotides align to TRBD1. TRBV5-3 is an ORF, with its function uncertain. Unmatched junction bases numbered 4, after V lost 4 bases and J lost 7 bases. The CDR3 is 12 residues long. The chain's CDR3 is CARSPRTGEQYF. In DNA form, the CDR3 reads TGTGCCAGAAGCCCCCGGACAGGGGAGCAGTACTTC.

The V gene is TRBV2, the J gene TRBJ1-5; no clear D gene. V gave up 5 bases and J gave up 5 bases, with 10 bases separating them. The CDR3 extends over 13 amino acids. Germline V lookup: CDR1 SNHLY, CDR2 FYNNEI. Here the CDR3 reads CASSFDNYQPQHF. Here the CDR3 DNA reads TGTGCCAGCAGTTTTGACAACTATCAGCCCCAGCATTTT.

V and J are TRBV7-2 and TRBJ1-5; 7 nucleotides align to TRBD1. The V and J ends lost 1 base and 5 bases, in that order; junction bases with no gene match: 5. The germline gives CDR1 SGHTA, CDR2 FQGNSA. The CDR3 is 15 residues long. DNA for the CDR3: TGTGCCAGCAGCTTAGTCGGGACAGTTCATCAGCCCCAGCATTTT. This translates into CASSLVGTVHQPQHF.

The chain recombines TRBV30 with TRBJ1-5, with D tentatively TRBD1 (5 bases). Trimming shortened V by 0 bases and J by 5 bases, and 11 bases separated the two germline ends. The V gene's germline CDR1 is GTSNPN and CDR2 SVGIG (reference sequence). The CDR3 length is 14 residues. CDR3 DNA sequence: TGTGCCTGGAGTGTGTCAGGGTCTCATCAGCCCCAGCATTTT. Encoded protein: CAWSVSGSHQPQHF.

The chain uses TRBV2 and TRBJ1-4; D possibly corresponds to TRBD1 (5 bases). In germline, CDR1 is SNHLY, CDR2 FYNNEI. Trimming took off 5 bases at V and 0 bases at J, with 28 bases between the two ends. The CDR3 is made up of 21 amino acids. The CDR3 reads CASSPTRPGPPGGATNEKLFF. DNA of the CDR3: TGTGCCAGCAGTCCAACCCGACCGGGACCCCCGGGCGGGGCAACTAATGAAAAACTGTTTTTT.

The chain carries TRBV4-1 and TRBJ2-7; D is possibly TRBD2 (6 bases). Trimming stripped 4 bases from V and 6 bases from J, with 13 bases between. The V gene's germline CDR1 is MGHRA and CDR2 YSYEKL. This CDR3 has 13 residues. The CDR3 DNA sequence: TGCGCCAGCAGCCCAGGCCCCGGGGGCGAGCAGTACTTC. Translation: CASSPGPGGEQYF.

The gene calls are TRBV9 and TRBJ1-3, with 7 positions matching TRBD1. With V trimmed by 4 bases and J by 0 bases, 7 bases remained unmatched. The CDR3 length is 16 residues. The germline gives CDR1 SGDLS, CDR2 YYNGEE. CDR3 amino acids: CASSFRTGRSGNTIYF. The CDR3 nucleotides read TGTGCCAGCAGCTTCCGGACAGGACGCTCTGGAAACACCATATATTTT.

The chain combines TRBV18 with TRBJ1-2; 10 bases align to TRBD1. Trimming removed 3 bases from V and 4 bases from J; junction bases left unmatched: 17. The CDR3 runs to 19 residues. Per germline, CDR1 KGHSH and CDR2 LQKENI. Here the CDR3 DNA reads TGTGCCAGCTCACCGATGGGACAGGGGACACTTAGGCCCGGCTATGGCTACACCTTC. It is translated as CASSPMGQGTLRPGYGYTF.